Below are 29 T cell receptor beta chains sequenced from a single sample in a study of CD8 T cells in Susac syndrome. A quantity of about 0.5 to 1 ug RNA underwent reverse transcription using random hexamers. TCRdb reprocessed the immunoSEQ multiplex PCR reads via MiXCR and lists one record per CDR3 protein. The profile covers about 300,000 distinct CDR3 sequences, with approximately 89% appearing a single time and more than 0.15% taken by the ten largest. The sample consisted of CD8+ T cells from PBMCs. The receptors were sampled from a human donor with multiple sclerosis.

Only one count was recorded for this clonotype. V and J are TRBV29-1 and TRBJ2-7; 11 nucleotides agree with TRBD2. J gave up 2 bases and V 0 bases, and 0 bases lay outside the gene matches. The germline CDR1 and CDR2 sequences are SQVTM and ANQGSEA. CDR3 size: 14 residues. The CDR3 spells CSVEELAGAYEQYF. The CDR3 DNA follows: TGCAGCGTTGAAGAACTAGCGGGAGCCTACGAGCAGTACTTC.

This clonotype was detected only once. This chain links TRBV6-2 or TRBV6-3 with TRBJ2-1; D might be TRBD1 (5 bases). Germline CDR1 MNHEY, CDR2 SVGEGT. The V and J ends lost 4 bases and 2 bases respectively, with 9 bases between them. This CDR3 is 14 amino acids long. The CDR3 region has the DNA TGTGCCAGCAGTTCGCCAGGGACCTACAATGAGCAGTTCTTC. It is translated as CASSSPGTYNEQFF.

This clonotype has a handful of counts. The CDR3 nucleotides are TGTGCCAGCAGCCTAGGGGTCCCGACAGATACGCAGTATTTT. Residues: CASSLGVPTDTQYF. This sequence joins TRBV7-2 and TRBJ2-3; the D gene is possibly TRBD1 (5 bases). The germline V gene has CDR1 SGHTA and CDR2 FQGNSA. Trimming shortened V by 5 bases and J by 3 bases, and 12 bases separated the two germline ends. The CDR3 has 14 residues.

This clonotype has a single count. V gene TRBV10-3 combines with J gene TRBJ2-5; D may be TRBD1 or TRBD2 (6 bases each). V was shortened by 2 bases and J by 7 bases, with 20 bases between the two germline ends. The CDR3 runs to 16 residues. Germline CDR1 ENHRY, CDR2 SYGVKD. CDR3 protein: CAISEGGQPPVGTQYF. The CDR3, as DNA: TGTGCCATCAGTGAGGGGGGGCAGCCCCCCGTCGGGACCCAGTACTTC.

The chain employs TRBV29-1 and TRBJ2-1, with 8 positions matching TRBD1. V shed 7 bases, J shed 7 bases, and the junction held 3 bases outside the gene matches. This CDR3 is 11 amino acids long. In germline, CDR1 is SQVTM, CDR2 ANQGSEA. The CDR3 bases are TGCAGCGAATGGACAGGGAATGAGCAGTTCTTC. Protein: CSEWTGNEQFF.

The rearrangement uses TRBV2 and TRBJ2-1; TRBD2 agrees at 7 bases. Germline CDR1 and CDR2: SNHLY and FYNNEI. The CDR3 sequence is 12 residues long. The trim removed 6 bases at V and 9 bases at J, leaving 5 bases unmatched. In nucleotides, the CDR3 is TGTGCCAGCAGGCCGACTAGCCGTGAGCAGTTCTTC. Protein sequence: CASRPTSREQFF.

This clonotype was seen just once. CDR3 residues: CASSATTQGSYEQYF. The CDR3 nucleotides read TGTGCCAGCAGCGCGACCACACAGGGCTCCTACGAGCAGTACTTC. The rearrangement uses TRBV7-2 and TRBJ2-7, with D maybe TRBD1 (6 bases). CDR1 is SGHTA and CDR2 is FQGNSA in the germline V gene. Trimming cost V 5 bases and J 0 bases, with 14 bases left between them. The CDR3 loop spans 15 amino acids.

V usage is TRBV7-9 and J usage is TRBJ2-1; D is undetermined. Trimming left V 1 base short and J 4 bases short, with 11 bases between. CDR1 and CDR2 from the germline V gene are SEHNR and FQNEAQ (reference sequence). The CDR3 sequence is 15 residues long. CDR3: CASSLGPIGYNEQFF. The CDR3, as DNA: TGTGCCAGCAGCTTAGGGCCCATTGGATACAATGAGCAGTTCTTC.

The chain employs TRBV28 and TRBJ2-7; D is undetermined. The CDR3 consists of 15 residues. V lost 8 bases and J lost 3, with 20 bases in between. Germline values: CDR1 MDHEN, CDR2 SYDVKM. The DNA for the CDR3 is TGTGCCAGCGCTAACAAGCTTGGGTCTCTCTACGAGCAGTACTTC. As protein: CASANKLGSLYEQYF.

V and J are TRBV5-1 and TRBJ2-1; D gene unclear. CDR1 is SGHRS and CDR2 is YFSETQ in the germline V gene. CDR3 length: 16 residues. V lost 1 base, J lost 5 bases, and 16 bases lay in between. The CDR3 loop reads CASSLLGSVQNNEQFF. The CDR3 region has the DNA TGCGCCAGCAGCTTGTTGGGATCGGTCCAGAACAATGAGCAGTTCTTC.

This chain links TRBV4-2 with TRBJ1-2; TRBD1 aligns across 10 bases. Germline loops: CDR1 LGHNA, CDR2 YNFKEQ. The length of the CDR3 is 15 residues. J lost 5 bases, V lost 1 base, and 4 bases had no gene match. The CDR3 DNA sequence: TGTGCCAGCAGCCAAGCCGGGACAGGGGATTATGGCTACACCTTC. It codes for CASSQAGTGDYGYTF.

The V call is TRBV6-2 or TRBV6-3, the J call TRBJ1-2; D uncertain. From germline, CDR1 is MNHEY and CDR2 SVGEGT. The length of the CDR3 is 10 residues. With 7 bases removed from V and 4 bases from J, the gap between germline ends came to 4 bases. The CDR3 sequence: CASTVYGYTF. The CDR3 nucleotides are TGTGCCAGCACCGTCTATGGCTACACCTTC.

The CDR3, as DNA: TGTGCCAGCACCCTCTCGAGCCAAGAGACCCAGTACTTC. Translated, it gives CASTLSSQETQYF. The V and J genes are TRBV6-5 and TRBJ2-5; D gene uncertain. The CDR3 contains 13 residues. Germline V gene sequence: CDR1 MNHEY, CDR2 SVGAGI. V was shortened by 7 bases and J by 1 base, with 10 bases between the two germline ends.

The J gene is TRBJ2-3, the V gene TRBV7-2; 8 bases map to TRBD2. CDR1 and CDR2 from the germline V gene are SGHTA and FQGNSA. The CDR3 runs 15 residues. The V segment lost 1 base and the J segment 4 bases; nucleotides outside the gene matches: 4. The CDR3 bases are TGTGCCAGCAGCTTAGTGGGACTAGGGCCAGATACGCAGTATTTT. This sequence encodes CASSLVGLGPDTQYF. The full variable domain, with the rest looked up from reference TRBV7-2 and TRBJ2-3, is GAGVSQSPSNKVTEKGKDVELRCDPISGHTALYWYRQSLGQGLEFLIYFQGNSAPDKSGLPSDRFSAERTGGSVSTLTIQRTQQEDSAVYLCASSLVGLGPDTQYFGPGTRLTVL.

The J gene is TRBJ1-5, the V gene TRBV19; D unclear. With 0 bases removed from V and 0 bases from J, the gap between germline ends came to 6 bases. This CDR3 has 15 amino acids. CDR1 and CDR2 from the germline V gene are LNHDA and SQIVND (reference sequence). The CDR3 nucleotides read TGTGCCAGTAGTATAGACAGAGATAGCAATCAGCCCCAGCATTTT. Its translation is CASSIDRDSNQPQHF. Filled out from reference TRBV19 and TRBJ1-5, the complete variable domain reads DGGITQSPKYLFRKEGQNVTLSCEQNLNHDAMYWYRQDPGQGLRLIYYSQIVNDFQKGDIAEGYSVSREKKESFPLTVTSAQKNPTAFYLCASSIDRDSNQPQHFGDGTRLSIL.

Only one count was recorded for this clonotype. The CDR3 DNA follows: TGTGCCAGCTTTTCCCTCCGGGACAGGCCGCCCGGTGGCTATGGCTACACCTTC. The encoded protein is CASFSLRDRPPGGYGYTF. V is TRBV6-1 and J is TRBJ1-2, with 8 bases fitting TRBD1. Trimming removed 8 bases from V and 4 bases from J; junction bases left unmatched: 21. Germline CDR1 and CDR2: MNHNS and SASEGT. CDR3 length: 18 amino acids.

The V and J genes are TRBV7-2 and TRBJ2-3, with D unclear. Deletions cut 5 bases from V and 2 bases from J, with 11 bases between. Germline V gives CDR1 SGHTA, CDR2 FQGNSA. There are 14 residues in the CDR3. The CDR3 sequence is CASSLLPYTDTQYF. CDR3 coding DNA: TGTGCCAGCAGCCTCTTGCCGTACACAGATACGCAGTATTTT.

The CDR3 loop reads CSARVPPGQGYEQYF. The DNA of the CDR3 is TGCAGTGCTAGAGTTCCTCCGGGACAGGGATACGAGCAGTACTTC. The chain uses TRBV20-1 and TRBJ2-7, with TRBD1 identical over 9 bases. CDR3 length: 15 amino acids. J gave up 4 bases and V 1 base, and 8 bases lay outside the gene matches. Germline values: CDR1 DFQATT, CDR2 SNEGSKA (reference sequence).

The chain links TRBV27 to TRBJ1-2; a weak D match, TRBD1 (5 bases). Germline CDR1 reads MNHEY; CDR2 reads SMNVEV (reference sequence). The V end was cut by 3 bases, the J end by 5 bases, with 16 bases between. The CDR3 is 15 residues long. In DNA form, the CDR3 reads TGTGCCAGCAGTTTCGGGGGGGAGAACTCTTATGGCTACACCTTC. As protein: CASSFGGENSYGYTF.

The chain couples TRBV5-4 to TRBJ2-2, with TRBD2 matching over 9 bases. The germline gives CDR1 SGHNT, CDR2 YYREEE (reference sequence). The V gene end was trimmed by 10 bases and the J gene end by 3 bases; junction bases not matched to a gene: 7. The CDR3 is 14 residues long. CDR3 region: CASLRGGDTGELFF. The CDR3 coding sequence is TGTGCCTCCTTGCGGGGGGGCGACACCGGGGAGCTGTTTTTT.

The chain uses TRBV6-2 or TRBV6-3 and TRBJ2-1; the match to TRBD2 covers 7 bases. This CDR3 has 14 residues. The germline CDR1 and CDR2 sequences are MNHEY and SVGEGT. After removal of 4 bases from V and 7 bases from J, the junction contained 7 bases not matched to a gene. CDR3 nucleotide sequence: TGTGCCAGCAGTTTTCTAGCGGTTGGTAATGAGCAGTTCTTC. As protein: CASSFLAVGNEQFF.

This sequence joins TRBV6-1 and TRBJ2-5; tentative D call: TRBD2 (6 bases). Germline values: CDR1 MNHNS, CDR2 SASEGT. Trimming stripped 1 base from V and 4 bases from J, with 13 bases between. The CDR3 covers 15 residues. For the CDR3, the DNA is TGTGCCAGCAGTGAAGTTGGGGTAGCGGCAGAGACCCAGTACTTC. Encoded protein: CASSEVGVAAETQYF.

CDR3 in amino acids: CASSQESDRVYTGELFF. The CDR3 DNA reads TGCGCCAGCAGCCAAGAATCGGACAGGGTATATACCGGGGAGCTGTTTTTT. This chain joins TRBV4-1 and TRBJ2-2, with TRBD1 identical over 8 bases. V shed 0 bases, J shed 5 bases, and the junction held 8 bases outside the gene matches. Germline V gives CDR1 MGHRA, CDR2 YSYEKL. The CDR3 is 17 amino acids.

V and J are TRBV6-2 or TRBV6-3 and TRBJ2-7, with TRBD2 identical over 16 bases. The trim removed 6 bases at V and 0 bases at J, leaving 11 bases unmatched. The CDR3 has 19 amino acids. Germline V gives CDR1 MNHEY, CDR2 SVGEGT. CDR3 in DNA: TGTGCCAGCAGCCAGACGGGACTAGCGGGAGGGGCGACCTCCTACGAGCAGTACTTC. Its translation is CASSQTGLAGGATSYEQYF.

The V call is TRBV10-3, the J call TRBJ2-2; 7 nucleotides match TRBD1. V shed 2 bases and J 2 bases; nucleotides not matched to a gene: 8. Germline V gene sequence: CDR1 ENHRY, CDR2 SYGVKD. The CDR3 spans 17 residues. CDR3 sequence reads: CAISEIPGTVNTGELFF. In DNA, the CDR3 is TGTGCCATCAGTGAGATTCCCGGGACAGTTAACACCGGGGAGCTGTTTTTT.

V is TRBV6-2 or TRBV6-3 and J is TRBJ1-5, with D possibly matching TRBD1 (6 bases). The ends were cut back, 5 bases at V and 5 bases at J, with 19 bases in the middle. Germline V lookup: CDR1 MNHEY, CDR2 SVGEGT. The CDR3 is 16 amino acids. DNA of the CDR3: TGTGCCAGCAGTCCCATTGCCAGGGGCATTGATCAGCCCCAGCATTTT. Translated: CASSPIARGIDQPQHF.

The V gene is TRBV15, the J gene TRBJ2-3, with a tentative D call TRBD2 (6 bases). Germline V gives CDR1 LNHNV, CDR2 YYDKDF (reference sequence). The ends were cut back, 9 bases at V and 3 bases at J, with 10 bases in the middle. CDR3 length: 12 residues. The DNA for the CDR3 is TGTGCCACTTCCGGAGGGACAGATACGCAGTATTTT. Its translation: CATSGGTDTQYF.

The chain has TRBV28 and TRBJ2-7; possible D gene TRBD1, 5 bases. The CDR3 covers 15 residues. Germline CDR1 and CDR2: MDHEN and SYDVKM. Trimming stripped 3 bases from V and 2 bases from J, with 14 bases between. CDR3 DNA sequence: TGTGCCAGCAGTTTTGAGGCAGGGTCCACCTACGAGCAGTACTTC. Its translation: CASSFEAGSTYEQYF.

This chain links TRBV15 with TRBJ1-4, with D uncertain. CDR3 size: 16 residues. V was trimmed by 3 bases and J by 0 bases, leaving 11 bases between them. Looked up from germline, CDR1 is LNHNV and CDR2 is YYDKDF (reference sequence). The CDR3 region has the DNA TGTGCCACCAGCAGCTCCAGCCTCTCAACTAATGAAAAACTGTTTTTT. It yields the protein CATSSSSLSTNEKLFF.